This T cell receptor beta chain is from a study of a mutant IDH1 vaccine in newly diagnosed glioma. The repertoire was sequenced with immunoSEQ multiplex PCR; TCRdb's copy has only in-frame clones and lacks some. The sample lists about 67,000 clones, around nine tenths occurring once. Germline V gene lookup returns CDR1 MDHEN and CDR2 SYDVKM. The CDR3 runs to 15 residues. J was trimmed by 3 bases and V by 3 bases; bases with no gene match: 7. Time point given: week 11, during vaccination. Mutant IDH1 20-mer peptide, at 300 ug, made up each vaccine dose, with topical imiquimod. A note on this clone: Its antigen is still unknown.

The chain links TRBV28 to TRBJ2-5; 7 bases map to TRBD2. The clonotype was recovered from a middle-aged man with glioma. The sample consisted of PBMCs, taken from a glioma patient whose treatment included an IDH1 peptide vaccine. DNA of the CDR3: TGTGCCAGCAGTTTCGCGTCGGGGGGAAAAGAGACCCAGTACTTC. Amino acid sequence: CASSFASGGKETQYF.